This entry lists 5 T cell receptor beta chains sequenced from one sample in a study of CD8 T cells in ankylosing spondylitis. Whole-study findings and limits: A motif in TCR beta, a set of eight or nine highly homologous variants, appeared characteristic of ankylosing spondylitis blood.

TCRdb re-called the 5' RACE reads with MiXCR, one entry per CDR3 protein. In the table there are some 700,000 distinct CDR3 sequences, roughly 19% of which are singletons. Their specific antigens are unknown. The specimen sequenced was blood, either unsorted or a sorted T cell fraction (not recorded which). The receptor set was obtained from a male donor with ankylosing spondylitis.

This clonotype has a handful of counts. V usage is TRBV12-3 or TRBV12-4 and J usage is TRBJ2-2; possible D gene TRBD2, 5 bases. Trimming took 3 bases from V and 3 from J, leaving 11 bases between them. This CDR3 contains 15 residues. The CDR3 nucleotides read TGTGCCAGCAGTTTCCGGGATTTTTACACCGGGGAGCTGTTTTTT. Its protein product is CASSFRDFYTGELFF.

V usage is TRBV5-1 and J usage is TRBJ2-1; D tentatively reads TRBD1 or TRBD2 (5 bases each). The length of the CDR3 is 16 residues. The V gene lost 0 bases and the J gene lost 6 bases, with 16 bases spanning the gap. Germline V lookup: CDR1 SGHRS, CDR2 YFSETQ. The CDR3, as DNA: TGCGCCAGCAGCTTGGCGGCAGGGAGTAGGAGCAATGAGCAGTTCTTC. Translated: CASSLAAGSRSNEQFF. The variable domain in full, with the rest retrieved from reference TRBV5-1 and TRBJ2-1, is KAGVTQTPRYLIKTRGQQVTLSCSPISGHRSVSWYQQTPGQGLQFLFEYFSETQRNKGNFPGRFSGRQFSNSRSEMNVSTLELGDSALYLCASSLAAGSRSNEQFFGPGTRLTVL.

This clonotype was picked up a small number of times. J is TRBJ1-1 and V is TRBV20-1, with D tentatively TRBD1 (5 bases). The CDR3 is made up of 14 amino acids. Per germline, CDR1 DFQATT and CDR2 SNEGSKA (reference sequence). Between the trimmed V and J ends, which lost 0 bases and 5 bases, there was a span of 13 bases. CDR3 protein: CSARETGGKTEAFF. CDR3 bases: TGCAGTGCTAGAGAAACAGGCGGGAAAACTGAAGCTTTCTTT.

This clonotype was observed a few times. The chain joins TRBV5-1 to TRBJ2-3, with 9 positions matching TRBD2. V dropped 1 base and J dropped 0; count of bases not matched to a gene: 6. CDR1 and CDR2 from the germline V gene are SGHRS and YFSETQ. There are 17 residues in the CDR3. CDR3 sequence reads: CASSLSASGTSTDTQYF. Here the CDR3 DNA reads TGCGCCAGCAGCTTGTCGGCTAGCGGGACTAGCACAGATACGCAGTATTTT.

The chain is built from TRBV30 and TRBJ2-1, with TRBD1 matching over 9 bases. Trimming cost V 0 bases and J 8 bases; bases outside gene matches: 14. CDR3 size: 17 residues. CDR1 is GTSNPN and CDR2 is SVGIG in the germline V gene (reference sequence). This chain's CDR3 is CAWSVGRGTGTADEQFF. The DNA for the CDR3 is TGTGCCTGGAGTGTAGGGAGAGGGACAGGGACGGCTGATGAGCAGTTCTTC.